The rows below give T cell receptor beta chains drawn from one sample of a study of CD8 T cells in ankylosing spondylitis. From the 5' RACE reads, TCRdb called clonotypes with MiXCR, one entry per CDR3 protein. The sample holds some 130,000 distinct CDR3 sequences, about 13% seen once. The sequencing input was blood, either unsorted or a sorted T cell fraction (not recorded which). All receptors derive from a female donor with ankylosing spondylitis or in good health (not recorded which). Each CDR3 is given with its conserved first and last residue. The D gene is left open where the match is weak. A row's size may be missing; if present it is once, few, many or a size class.

TRBV11-2	few	NA	TRBJ2-7	CASSLVTKSDSYEQYF	TGTGCCAGCAGCTTAGTCACTAAGTCGGATTCCTACGAGCAGTACTTC
TRBV5-1	NA	NA	TRBJ1-4	CASSLADPNERLFF	TGCGCCAGCAGCTTGGCCGACCCGAATGAAAGACTGTTTTTT
TRBV20-1	many	TRBD1	TRBJ2-7	CSAPDRDEQYF	TGCAGTGCCCCGGACAGGGACGAGCAGTACTTC
TRBV9	NA	NA	TRBJ2-3	CASSGGEDTQYF	TGTGCCAGCAGCGGGGGGGAAGATACGCAGTATTTT
TRBV12-3/TRBV12-4	many	NA	TRBJ1-2	CASSRDYRYGYTF	TGTGCCAGCAGTCGGGACTACCGCTATGGCTACACCTTC
TRBV28	many	NA	TRBJ1-4	CASSLDEGGTNEKLFF	TGTGCCAGCAGTTTGGATGAGGGGGGGACTAATGAAAAACTGTTTTTT
TRBV21-1	NA	NA	TRBJ2-3	CASSKEGTAPTDTQYF	TGTGCCAGCAGCAAAGAGGGGACTGCTCCCACAGATACGCAGTATTTT
TRBV19	NA	NA	TRBJ2-3	CASSIRKTDTQYF	TGTGCCAGTAGTATCAGAAAAACAGATACGCAGTATTTT
TRBV5-1	few	NA	TRBJ2-7	CASSPIYRDSYEQYF	TGCGCCAGCAGCCCGATTTACAGGGACTCCTACGAGCAGTACTTC
TRBV18	few	NA	TRBJ2-1	CASSPGEVGTYNEQFF	TGTGCCAGCTCACCAGGGGAAGTTGGGACCTACAATGAGCAGTTCTTC
TRBV7-3	NA	NA	TRBJ2-3	CASSPTWEPTQYF	TGTGCCAGCAGCCCGACGTGGGAGCCTACGCAGTATTTT
TRBV2	few	TRBD2	TRBJ2-1	CASKEREIRTNEQFF	TGTGCCAGCAAGGAGCGGGAGATCAGGACCAATGAGCAGTTCTTC
TRBV29-1	many	NA	TRBJ2-7	CSVEDPNSRGYEQYF	TGCAGCGTTGAAGACCCAAACTCTAGGGGCTACGAGCAGTACTTC
TRBV18	few	NA	TRBJ1-2	CASSPGRFGDYTF	TGTGCCAGCTCACCAGGGCGATTCGGGGACTACACCTTC
TRBV7-9	NA	NA	TRBJ1-2	CASSYGLGGDYTF	TGTGCCAGCAGCTATGGGTTGGGAGGAGACTACACCTTC
TRBV29-1	many	TRBD1	TRBJ2-2	CSVKGQANTGELFF	TGCAGCGTTAAGGGACAGGCGAATACCGGGGAGCTGTTTTTT
TRBV15	few	NA	TRBJ1-3	CATSGPTRVESGNTIYF	TGTGCCACCAGCGGGCCTACCAGGGTTGAGTCTGGAAACACCATATATTTT
TRBV16	NA	NA	TRBJ1-5	CASSSSGVGNQPQHF	TGTGCCAGCAGCTCCTCTGGGGTGGGCAATCAGCCCCAGCATTTT
TRBV12-3/TRBV12-4	many	NA	TRBJ2-7	CASSLGRSFSYEQYF	TGTGCCAGCAGTTTAGGCAGGTCATTTTCCTACGAGCAGTACTTC
TRBV4-2	many	NA	TRBJ2-2	CASSSSPGTGELFF	TGTGCCAGCAGCTCGAGTCCAGGAACCGGGGAGCTGTTTTTT
TRBV9	few	NA	TRBJ2-7	CASSVAPGLREQYF	TGTGCCAGCAGCGTAGCTCCAGGGTTGCGCGAGCAGTACTTC
TRBV12-3/TRBV12-4	few	TRBD1	TRBJ2-2	CASSLTTGTGGAGNTGELFF	TGTGCCAGCAGTCTCACCACCGGCACAGGGGGCGCTGGGAACACCGGGGAGCTGTTTTTT
TRBV5-1	NA	NA	TRBJ1-1	CASSSLMGTEAFF	TGCGCCAGCAGCTCCCTTATGGGGACTGAAGCTTTCTTT
TRBV20-1	few	NA	TRBJ2-3	CSAVGGEGADTQYF	TGCAGTGCCGTCGGGGGAGAGGGAGCAGATACGCAGTATTTT
TRBV12-3/TRBV12-4	few	NA	TRBJ2-7	CASRQSGTPTYEQYF	TGTGCCAGCAGGCAATCCGGGACACCGACCTACGAGCAGTACTTC
TRBV7-6	NA	NA	TRBJ2-1	CASSLGSAREQFF	TGTGCCAGCAGCTTAGGGTCTGCACGGGAGCAGTTCTTC
TRBV6-7	many	TRBD1	TRBJ2-2	CASSSPARDRAPTGELFF	TGTGCCAGCAGTTCCCCCGCACGGGACAGGGCACCCACCGGGGAGCTGTTTTTT
TRBV7-8	NA	TRBD1	TRBJ1-3	CASSKQTGGGLGNTIYF	TGTGCCAGCAGCAAACAGACAGGGGGCGGTTTAGGAAACACCATATATTTT
TRBV10-3	many	NA	TRBJ2-5	CAISESSRGQETQYF	TGTGCCATCAGTGAGTCCAGTCGGGGCCAGGAGACCCAGTACTTC
TRBV5-1	few	TRBD1	TRBJ2-5	CASSQGDSIQETQYF	TGCGCCAGCAGCCAAGGGGACAGCATACAAGAGACCCAGTACTTC
TRBV20-1	many	TRBD2	TRBJ2-1	CSAKGPGLGSNEQFF	TGCAGTGCTAAAGGTCCGGGACTAGGGTCCAATGAGCAGTTCTTC
TRBV10-3	few	NA	TRBJ1-2	CAISEPYNRVSLYGYTF	TGTGCCATCAGTGAGCCATATAACAGGGTCTCTCTCTATGGCTACACCTTC
TRBV11-3	NA	NA	TRBJ2-5	CASSLVNRETQYF	TGTGCCAGCAGCTTAGTGAATCGCGAGACCCAGTACTTC
TRBV18	many	NA	TRBJ1-3	CASSPPRGGLSGNTIYF	TGTGCCAGCTCACCACCGAGGGGCGGCCTCTCTGGAAACACCATATATTTT
TRBV12-3/TRBV12-4	few	NA	TRBJ1-5	CASSFGGRRQPQHF	TGTGCCAGCAGTTTCGGGGGGAGGAGACAGCCCCAGCATTTT
TRBV3-1	NA	NA	TRBJ1-6	CASSRDSVYNSPLHF	TGTGCCAGCAGCCGAGACAGCGTGTATAATTCACCCCTCCACTTT
TRBV5-1	NA	NA	TRBJ2-7	CASSLTNRQPHSYEQYF	TGCGCCAGCAGCTTAACAAACCGACAGCCACACTCCTACGAGCAGTACTTC
TRBV5-1	NA	NA	TRBJ1-1	CASSLGSREEAFF	TGCGCCAGCAGCTTGGGAAGCAGAGAGGAAGCTTTCTTT
TRBV20-1	many	NA	TRBJ2-1	CSANRASAKQSSYNEQFF	TGCAGTGCTAACCGCGCTAGCGCAAAACAAAGCTCCTACAATGAGCAGTTCTTC
TRBV7-2	NA	NA	TRBJ2-2	CASSLGGRRTGELFF	TGTGCCAGCAGCTTAGGTGGGAGAAGGACCGGGGAGCTGTTTTTT
TRBV20-1	few	TRBD1	TRBJ1-1	CSARTRGPGTEAFF	TGCAGTGCTAGGACCAGGGGGCCCGGGACTGAAGCTTTCTTT
TRBV7-9	many	NA	TRBJ2-2	CASSLLPGELFF	TGTGCCAGCAGCCTACTCCCCGGGGAGCTGTTTTTT
TRBV12-3/TRBV12-4	few	NA	TRBJ1-1	CASRPGVENTEAFF	TGTGCCAGCAGGCCGGGCGTCGAGAACACTGAAGCTTTCTTT
TRBV25-1	NA	NA	TRBJ2-1	CASSTGIYNEQFF	TGTGCCAGCAGTACAGGGATTTACAATGAGCAGTTCTTC
TRBV10-2	few	NA	TRBJ2-4	CATMQADIQYF	TGCGCCACCATGCAGGCTGACATTCAGTACTTC
TRBV19	few	TRBD1	TRBJ2-7	CASIRQGAGEQYF	TGTGCCAGTATACGGCAGGGGGCGGGAGAGCAGTACTTC
TRBV7-8	few	NA	TRBJ2-6	CASSLVATGANVLTF	TGTGCCAGCAGCTTAGTAGCTACTGGGGCCAACGTCCTGACTTTC
TRBV5-4	NA	NA	TRBJ2-5	CASSFFGGRIETQYF	TGTGCCAGCAGCTTTTTTGGGGGTAGAATTGAGACCCAGTACTTC
TRBV20-1	few	NA	TRBJ1-2	CSATRGGAGSYGYTF	TGCAGTGCTACCCGAGGGGGGGCGGGTTCTTATGGCTACACCTTC
TRBV10-3	many	NA	TRBJ2-1	CAISEGVASYNEQFF	TGTGCCATCAGTGAGGGTGTAGCGTCCTACAATGAGCAGTTCTTC
TRBV29-1	few	NA	TRBJ1-1	CSVVSGGGRTGVTEAFF	TGCAGCGTTGTCTCGGGGGGAGGACGAACCGGGGTCACTGAAGCTTTCTTT
TRBV7-9	many	TRBD1	TRBJ2-7	CASSRDRVYEQYF	TGTGCCAGCAGCCGGGACAGGGTTTACGAGCAGTACTTC
TRBV12-3/TRBV12-4	many	TRBD2	TRBJ2-3	CASSFVSGRVTDTQYF	TGTGCCAGCAGTTTTGTTAGCGGGAGGGTTACAGATACGCAGTATTTT